This TCR beta chain was captured by sequencing in a study of T cell repertoires in cytomegalovirus infection. Study overall: An indication of both CMV infection and matching HLA type came from public TCR beta signatures. Study-wide points: The study found HLA-C-restricted CMV-specific TCR beta clonotypes dominating the ex vivo response.

Germline CDR1 is MGHDK and CDR2 is SYGVNS. The V gene lost 7 bases and the J gene lost 7 bases, with 8 bases spanning the gap. The CDR3 has 11 residues. This clonotype was found a few times. Its antigen remains unidentified. One entry per CDR3 protein, called by TCRdb with MiXCR from the reads. This table holds approximately 500,000 distinct CDR3 sequences, 11% found once. The receptor was isolated from a human donor in good health (CMV status not recorded). Some clones in this sample may be carry-over from other donors' samples. Sequencing input: PBMCs. This chain uses TRBV25-1 with TRBJ2-1; D uncertain. Here the CDR3 reads CASTYSNEQFF. CDR3 in DNA: TGTGCCAGCACCTACAGTAATGAGCAGTTCTTC.